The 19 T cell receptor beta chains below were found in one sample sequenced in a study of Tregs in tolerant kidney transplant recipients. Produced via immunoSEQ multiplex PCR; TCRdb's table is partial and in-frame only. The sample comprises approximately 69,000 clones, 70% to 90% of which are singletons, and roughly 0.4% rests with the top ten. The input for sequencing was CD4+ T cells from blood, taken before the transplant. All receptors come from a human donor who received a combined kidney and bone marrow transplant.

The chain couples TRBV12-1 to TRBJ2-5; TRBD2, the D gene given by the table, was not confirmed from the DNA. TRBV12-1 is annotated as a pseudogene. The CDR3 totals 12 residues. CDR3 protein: CASGLAEETQYF. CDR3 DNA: TGTGCCAGTGGACTAGCAGAAGAGACCCAGTACTTC.

CDR3 protein: CASSLNAQAYGYTF. DNA for the CDR3: TGTGCCAGCAGCTTGAATGCGCAAGCATATGGCTACACCTTC. The V call is TRBV5-4, the J call TRBJ1-2; no reliable D call. Trimming pared 1 base from V and 5 bases from J, leaving 12 bases between. CDR3 length: 14 amino acids. From germline, CDR1 is SGHNT and CDR2 YYREEE (reference sequence).

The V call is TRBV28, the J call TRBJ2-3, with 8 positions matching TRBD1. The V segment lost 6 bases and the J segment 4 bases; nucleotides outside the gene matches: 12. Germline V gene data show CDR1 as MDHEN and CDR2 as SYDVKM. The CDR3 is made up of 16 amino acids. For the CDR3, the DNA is TGTGCCAGCAGGCGCCAGGGGGCGGGTAGCGCAGATACGCAGTATTTT. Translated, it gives CASRRQGAGSADTQYF. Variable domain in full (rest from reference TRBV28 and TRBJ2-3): DVKVTQSSRYLVKRTGEKVFLECVQDMDHENMFWYRQDPGLGLRLIYFSYDVKMKEKGDIPEGYSVSREKKERFSLILESASTNQTSMYLCASRRQGAGSADTQYFGPGTRLTVL.

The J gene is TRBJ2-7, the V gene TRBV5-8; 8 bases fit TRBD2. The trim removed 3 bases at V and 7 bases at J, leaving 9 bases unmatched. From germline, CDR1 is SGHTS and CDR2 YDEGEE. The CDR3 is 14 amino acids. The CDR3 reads CASSSSGSGSEQYF. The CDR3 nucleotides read TGTGCCAGCAGCTCCAGCGGGAGCGGGAGTGAGCAGTACTTC. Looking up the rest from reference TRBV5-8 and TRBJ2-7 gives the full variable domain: EAGVTQSPTHLIKTRGQQATLRCSPISGHTSVYWYQQALGLGLQFLLWYDEGEERNRGNFPPRFSGRQFPNYSSELNVNALELEDSALYLCASSSSGSGSEQYFGPGTRLTVT.

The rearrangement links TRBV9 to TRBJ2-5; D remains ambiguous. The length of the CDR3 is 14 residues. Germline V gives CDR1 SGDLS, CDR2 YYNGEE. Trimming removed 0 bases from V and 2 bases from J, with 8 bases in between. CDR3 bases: TGTGCCAGCAGCGTAGGCTCAACTCAAGAGACCCAGTACTTC. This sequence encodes CASSVGSTQETQYF.

In DNA form, the CDR3 reads TGTGCCAGCAGTTTAAATTTTCTCGGGGACTTGAGATACGAGCAGTACTTC. Its translation is CASSLNFLGDLRYEQYF. The J gene is TRBJ2-7, the V gene TRBV28, with D possibly matching TRBD2 (6 bases). The V end was cut by 2 bases, the J end by 4 bases, with 21 bases between. The CDR3 length is 17 residues. Germline assignment: CDR1 MDHEN and CDR2 SYDVKM.

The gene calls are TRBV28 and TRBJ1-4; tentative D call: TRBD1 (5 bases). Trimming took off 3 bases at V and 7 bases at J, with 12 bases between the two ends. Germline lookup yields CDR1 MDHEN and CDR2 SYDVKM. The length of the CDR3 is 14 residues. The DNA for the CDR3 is TGTGCCAGCAGTTTTTCAGGGTTTGGTGAAAAACTGTTTTTT. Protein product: CASSFSGFGEKLFF.

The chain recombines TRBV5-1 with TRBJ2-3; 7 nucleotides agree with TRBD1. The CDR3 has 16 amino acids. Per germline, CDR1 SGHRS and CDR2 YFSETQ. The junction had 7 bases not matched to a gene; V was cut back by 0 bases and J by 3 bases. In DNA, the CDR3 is TGCGCCAGCAGCTTGGAAGGGGGCAGAAGTACAGATACGCAGTATTTT. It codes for CASSLEGGRSTDTQYF.

DNA for the CDR3: TGTGCCAGCAGCTTAGAAGGACTAGCGGGAGATACGCAGTATTTT. Its protein is CASSLEGLAGDTQYF. J is TRBJ2-3 and V is TRBV7-8, with 11 bases that match TRBD2. This CDR3 spans 15 amino acids. J was trimmed by 5 bases and V by 1 base; bases with no gene match: 2. Looked up from germline, CDR1 is SGHVS and CDR2 is FQNEAQ.

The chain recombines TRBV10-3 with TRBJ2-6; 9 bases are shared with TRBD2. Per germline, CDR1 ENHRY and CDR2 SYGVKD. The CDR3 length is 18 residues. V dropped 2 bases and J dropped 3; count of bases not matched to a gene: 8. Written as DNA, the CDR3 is TGTGCCATCAGTGAGATGGCGGGAGGGCAATTTGGGGCCAACGTCCTGACTTTC. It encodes CAISEMAGGQFGANVLTF.

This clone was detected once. CDR3 loop: CASSVRDRVNYGYTF. The CDR3 nucleotides are TGTGCCAGCAGCGTCCGGGACAGGGTGAACTATGGCTACACCTTC. The V and J genes are TRBV6-5 and TRBJ1-2, with 9 bases aligning to TRBD1. Trimming at V came to 6 bases and at J to 2 bases, leaving 7 bases not matched to a gene. Germline loops: CDR1 MNHEY, CDR2 SVGAGI. This CDR3 spans 15 amino acids.

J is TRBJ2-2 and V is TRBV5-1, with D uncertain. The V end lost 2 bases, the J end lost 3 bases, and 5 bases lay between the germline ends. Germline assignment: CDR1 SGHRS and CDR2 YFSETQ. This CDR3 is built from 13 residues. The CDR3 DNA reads TGCGCCAGCAGCTTCCCAGACACCGGGGAGCTGTTTTTT. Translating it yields CASSFPDTGELFF. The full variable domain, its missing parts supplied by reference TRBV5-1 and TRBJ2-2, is KAGVTQTPRYLIKTRGQQVTLSCSPISGHRSVSWYQQTPGQGLQFLFEYFSETQRNKGNFPGRFSGRQFSNSRSEMNVSTLELGDSALYLCASSFPDTGELFFGEGSRLTVL.

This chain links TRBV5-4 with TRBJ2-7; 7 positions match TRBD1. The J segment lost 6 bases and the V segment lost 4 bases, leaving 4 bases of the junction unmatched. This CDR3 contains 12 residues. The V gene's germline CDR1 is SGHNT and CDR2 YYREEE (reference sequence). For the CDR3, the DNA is TGTGCCAGCAGCCAAAGACAGGGCGAGCAGTACTTC. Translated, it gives CASSQRQGEQYF.

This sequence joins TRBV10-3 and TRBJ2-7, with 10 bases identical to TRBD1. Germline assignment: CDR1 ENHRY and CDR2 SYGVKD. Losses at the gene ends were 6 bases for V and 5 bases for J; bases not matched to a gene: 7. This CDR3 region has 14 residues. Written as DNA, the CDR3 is TGTGCCATCAGCCCGGGACAGGGGATCCACGAGCAGTACTTC. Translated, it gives CAISPGQGIHEQYF.

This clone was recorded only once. This CDR3 reads CASSRDGDMADTQYF. The CDR3 region has the DNA TGTGCCAGCAGCCGGGACGGGGACATGGCAGATACGCAGTATTTT. This chain connects TRBV5-4 to TRBJ2-3; D is perhaps TRBD1 (6 bases). Germline CDR1 SGHNT, CDR2 YYREEE (reference sequence). Between the trimmed V and J ends, which lost 4 bases and 4 bases, there was a span of 16 bases. The CDR3 loop spans 15 amino acids.

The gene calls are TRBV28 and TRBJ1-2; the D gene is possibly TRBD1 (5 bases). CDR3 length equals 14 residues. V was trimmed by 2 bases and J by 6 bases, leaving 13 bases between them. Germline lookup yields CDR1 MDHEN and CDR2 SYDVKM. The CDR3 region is CASSLSYRMHGYTF. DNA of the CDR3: TGTGCCAGCAGTTTAAGTTACAGGATGCATGGCTACACCTTC.

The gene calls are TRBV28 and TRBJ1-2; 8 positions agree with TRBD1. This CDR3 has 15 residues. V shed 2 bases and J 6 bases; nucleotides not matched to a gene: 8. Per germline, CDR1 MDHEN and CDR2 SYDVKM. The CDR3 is CASSLGGTGTDGYTF. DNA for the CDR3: TGTGCCAGCAGTTTAGGGGGGACAGGCACGGATGGCTACACCTTC.

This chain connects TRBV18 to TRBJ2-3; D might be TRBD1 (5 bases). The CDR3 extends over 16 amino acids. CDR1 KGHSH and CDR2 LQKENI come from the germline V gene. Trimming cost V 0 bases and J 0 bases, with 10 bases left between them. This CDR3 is CASSPPRGHSTDTQYF. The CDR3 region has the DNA TGTGCCAGCTCACCACCGAGAGGACACAGCACAGATACGCAGTATTTT.

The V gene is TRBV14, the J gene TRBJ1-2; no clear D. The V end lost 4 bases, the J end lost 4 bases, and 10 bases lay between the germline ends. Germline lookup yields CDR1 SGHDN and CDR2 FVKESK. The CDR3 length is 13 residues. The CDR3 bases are TGTGCCAGCAGCCCCCAAGCAGGCTATGGCTACACCTTC. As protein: CASSPQAGYGYTF.